This TCR beta chain was captured in a study of blood T cell repertoires in COVID-19. CDR1 and CDR2 (germline): DFQATT, SNEGSKA (reference sequence). V trimming: 3 bases; J trimming: 7 bases; junction bases outside the gene matches: 5. The CDR3 contains 12 residues. How the authors handled the data: The authors estimated nucleated cell counts from reference gene primer amplification. Repertoires were generated with immunoSEQ multiplex PCR, while TCRdb's copy carries only in-frame clones and drops some. V and J calls and clone size are given by that table; D and trimming were obtained from the DNA. The sample has 200,000 to 250,000 clones; 82% are singletons. The Seattle patients, enrolled during active infection, were followed longitudinally.

Sequences were obtained from peripheral blood. The chain recombines TRBV20-1 with TRBJ1-2, with 7 bases matching TRBD1. This clonotype was obtained from a woman older than 75 with COVID-19, enrolled during active disease. Here the CDR3 reads CSASETGSGYTF. CDR3 bases: TGCAGTGCTAGTGAGACAGGGAGTGGCTACACCTTC.